A selection of T cell receptor beta chains follows, all from one sample in a study of neurological immune-mediated disorders. TCRdb passed the 5' RACE reads through MiXCR, listing each CDR3 protein once. The table records around 64,000 distinct CDR3 sequences, 10% to 15% of them present only once. The sequenced sample was PBMCs. The receptors stem from a woman aged 55-75 years with HTLV-1-associated myelopathy (HAM/TSP). Each CDR3 is given with its conserved first and last residue. Each record gives: J gene, D gene, clone size, V gene, CDR3 DNA, CDR3 protein. D genes are given only for firm matches. Rows give clone size only sometimes, using once, few, many, or a class for an expanded clone.

j_call: TRBJ2-7; d_call: TRBD1; clone_size: many; v_call: TRBV12-3/TRBV12-4; cdr3_nt: TGTGCCAGCAGTTGGACAGGGGCCCTCTACGAGCAGTACTTC; cdr3_aa: CASSWTGALYEQYF
j_call: TRBJ1-5; d_call: .; clone_size: many; v_call: TRBV12-3/TRBV12-4; cdr3_nt: TGTGCCAGCAGTACAGGGACTCAGCCCCAGCATTTT; cdr3_aa: CASSTGTQPQHF
j_call: TRBJ2-7; d_call: TRBD2; clone_size: many; v_call: TRBV11-2; cdr3_nt: TGTGCCAGCAGCTTAGTTGCGGGAGGGACCTACGAGCAGTACTTC; cdr3_aa: CASSLVAGGTYEQYF
j_call: TRBJ2-3; d_call: TRBD2; clone_size: many; v_call: TRBV29-1; cdr3_nt: TGCAGCGTCGCTAGCGGTACTAGCACAGATACGCAGTATTTT; cdr3_aa: CSVASGTSTDTQYF
j_call: TRBJ2-5; d_call: TRBD2; clone_size: many; v_call: TRBV5-1; cdr3_nt: TGCGCCAGCAGACCACTAGCGGGAGAGGGGACCCAGTACTTC; cdr3_aa: CASRPLAGEGTQYF
j_call: TRBJ2-3; d_call: .; clone_size: many; v_call: TRBV5-1; cdr3_nt: TGCGCCAGCAGCTTGGCGTCTAGCAGTAGCACAGATACGCAGTATTTT; cdr3_aa: CASSLASSSSTDTQYF
j_call: TRBJ2-1; d_call: TRBD2; clone_size: many; v_call: TRBV29-1; cdr3_nt: TGCAGCGTTGGACTAGCGGGTGTGGGTGAGCAGTTCTTC; cdr3_aa: CSVGLAGVGEQFF
j_call: TRBJ2-1; d_call: .; clone_size: many; v_call: TRBV7-9; cdr3_nt: TGTGCCAGCAGCTCCCTAGCGTTTAATGACAATGAGCAGTTCTTC; cdr3_aa: CASSSLAFNDNEQFF
j_call: TRBJ2-5; d_call: TRBD1; clone_size: many; v_call: TRBV2; cdr3_nt: TGTGCCAGCAACCGGGACAGGGGAGAGACCCAGTACTTC; cdr3_aa: CASNRDRGETQYF
j_call: TRBJ2-3; d_call: TRBD1; clone_size: many; v_call: TRBV6-2/TRBV6-3; cdr3_nt: TGTGCCAGCAGTTACCCGGACAGGGCCGATACGCAGTATTTT; cdr3_aa: CASSYPDRADTQYF
j_call: TRBJ2-7; d_call: TRBD1; clone_size: many; v_call: TRBV4-1; cdr3_nt: TGCGCCAGCAGCCAAGATCTAGGGACAGCCGGGCAGCAGTACTTC; cdr3_aa: CASSQDLGTAGQQYF
j_call: TRBJ2-7; d_call: .; clone_size: many; v_call: TRBV5-1; cdr3_nt: TGCGCCAGCAGCCAACAAACCTACGAGCAGTACTTC; cdr3_aa: CASSQQTYEQYF
j_call: TRBJ2-1; d_call: .; clone_size: many; v_call: TRBV5-1; cdr3_nt: TGCGCCAGCAGGACCACGGGGGGCTCGTATGAGCAGTTCTTC; cdr3_aa: CASRTTGGSYEQFF
j_call: TRBJ2-2; d_call: .; clone_size: .; v_call: TRBV14; cdr3_nt: TGTGCCAGCAGCCACATGGAGGGGCTAGACACCGGGGAGCTGTTTTTT; cdr3_aa: CASSHMEGLDTGELFF
j_call: TRBJ1-1; d_call: .; clone_size: many; v_call: TRBV20-1; cdr3_nt: TGCAGTGCTGCCACTGACACTGAAGCTTTCTTT; cdr3_aa: CSAATDTEAFF
j_call: TRBJ1-2; d_call: TRBD1; clone_size: many; v_call: TRBV12-3/TRBV12-4; cdr3_nt: TGTGCCAGCAGATTTGGGCCGTTGGGACAGGGGGCGATTGGCTACACCTTC; cdr3_aa: CASRFGPLGQGAIGYTF
j_call: TRBJ2-1; d_call: TRBD2; clone_size: many; v_call: TRBV4-1; cdr3_nt: TGCGCCAGCAGCCAAGAGGGAGGGAGGAACAATGAGCAGTTCTTC; cdr3_aa: CASSQEGGRNNEQFF
j_call: TRBJ1-1; d_call: .; clone_size: many; v_call: TRBV6-5; cdr3_nt: TGTGCCAGCACTTCGCTAGGGGAATCGAACACTGAAGCTTTCTTT; cdr3_aa: CASTSLGESNTEAFF
j_call: TRBJ1-1; d_call: TRBD1; clone_size: .; v_call: TRBV11-1; cdr3_nt: TGTGCCAGCAGCTCAGACAGGGAATTCATGAACACTGAAGCTTTCTTT; cdr3_aa: CASSSDREFMNTEAFF
j_call: TRBJ2-2; d_call: TRBD2; clone_size: many; v_call: TRBV20-1; cdr3_nt: TGCAGTGCTAGAGATAGGACTAGCGCACCGAACACCGGGGAGCTGTTTTTT; cdr3_aa: CSARDRTSAPNTGELFF
j_call: TRBJ1-2; d_call: .; clone_size: many; v_call: TRBV14; cdr3_nt: TGTGCCAGCAGCGTCAGTCCTCCCGGAGGTAGCTACACCTTC; cdr3_aa: CASSVSPPGGSYTF
j_call: TRBJ2-3; d_call: TRBD2; clone_size: .; v_call: TRBV6-6; cdr3_nt: TGTGCCAGCAGTTACTCCCCCGGGAGGGCCGACTCTAGGGCAGATACGCAGTATTTT; cdr3_aa: CASSYSPGRADSRADTQYF
j_call: TRBJ2-6; d_call: .; clone_size: many; v_call: TRBV21-1; cdr3_nt: TGTGCCAGCAAGGTGGTAGCGGGAGATGGGGCCAACGTCCTGACTTTC; cdr3_aa: CASKVVAGDGANVLTF
j_call: TRBJ2-1; d_call: .; clone_size: many; v_call: TRBV7-8; cdr3_nt: TGTGCCAGCAGCTTAGGACCCCTTCAGGGGAGAATCGGCGATGAGCAGTTCTTC; cdr3_aa: CASSLGPLQGRIGDEQFF
j_call: TRBJ1-1; d_call: TRBD1; clone_size: few; v_call: TRBV11-2; cdr3_nt: TGTGCCAGCAGCCCTCGGTTCGGACAGGGTTTTGAAGCTTTCTTT; cdr3_aa: CASSPRFGQGFEAFF
j_call: TRBJ1-3; d_call: .; clone_size: many; v_call: TRBV9; cdr3_nt: TGTGCCAGCAGCGACCCCCGAGCCGCGAGCTCTGGAAACACCATATATTTT; cdr3_aa: CASSDPRAASSGNTIYF
j_call: TRBJ2-7; d_call: TRBD1; clone_size: many; v_call: TRBV2; cdr3_nt: TGTGCCAGCAGAGGACAGGGAAAATTCGAGCAGTACTTC; cdr3_aa: CASRGQGKFEQYF
j_call: TRBJ1-4; d_call: .; clone_size: many; v_call: TRBV6-1; cdr3_nt: TGTGCCAGCAGCGCGGGTGGACGGGGGACAACTAATGAAAAACTGTTTTTT; cdr3_aa: CASSAGGRGTTNEKLFF
j_call: TRBJ2-7; d_call: TRBD2; clone_size: many; v_call: TRBV7-8; cdr3_nt: TGTGCCAGCAGCCGGACTAGTTCCCACGAGCAGTACTTC; cdr3_aa: CASSRTSSHEQYF
j_call: TRBJ2-4; d_call: .; clone_size: many; v_call: TRBV20-1; cdr3_nt: TGCAGTGCTAGGGACCTAGCCAAAAACATTCAGTACTTC; cdr3_aa: CSARDLAKNIQYF
j_call: TRBJ1-2; d_call: .; clone_size: many; v_call: TRBV20-1; cdr3_nt: TGCAGTGCTAGAGGGGCAGGGGATGGCTACACCTTC; cdr3_aa: CSARGAGDGYTF
j_call: TRBJ2-1; d_call: .; clone_size: many; v_call: TRBV5-1; cdr3_nt: TGCGCCAGCAGCTTGGGAGCGGATTCCTACAATGAGCAGTTCTTC; cdr3_aa: CASSLGADSYNEQFF
j_call: TRBJ2-3; d_call: TRBD2; clone_size: many; v_call: TRBV20-1; cdr3_nt: TGCAGTGCTAGTCGCCTAGCGGGAGATAGAGATACGCAGTATTTT; cdr3_aa: CSASRLAGDRDTQYF
j_call: TRBJ2-7; d_call: TRBD1; clone_size: many; v_call: TRBV18; cdr3_nt: TGTGCCAGCTCACCCGGGACAGGTTCCGAGCAGTACTTC; cdr3_aa: CASSPGTGSEQYF
j_call: TRBJ2-1; d_call: .; clone_size: few; v_call: TRBV29-1; cdr3_nt: TGCAGCGGTGGGATTGGTTACAATGAGCAGTTCTTC; cdr3_aa: CSGGIGYNEQFF
j_call: TRBJ1-1; d_call: .; clone_size: once; v_call: TRBV5-6; cdr3_nt: TGTGCCAGCAGCTTCAAAGACAGGCGGGGGAACACTGAAGCTTTCTTT; cdr3_aa: CASSFKDRRGNTEAFF
j_call: TRBJ2-2; d_call: .; clone_size: many; v_call: TRBV15; cdr3_nt: TGTGCCACCAGCAGAGATCCACTAGGCTCCGGGGAGCTGTTTTTT; cdr3_aa: CATSRDPLGSGELFF
j_call: TRBJ2-1; d_call: TRBD1; clone_size: many; v_call: TRBV28; cdr3_nt: TGTGCCAGCAGTTTTTTAGCGGGGATGCCGGGACAGGGGTTGAATGAGCAGTTCTTC; cdr3_aa: CASSFLAGMPGQGLNEQFF
j_call: TRBJ2-3; d_call: .; clone_size: many; v_call: TRBV6-1; cdr3_nt: TGTGCCAGCAGTGAACAGGGCCTAGGCACAGATACGCAGTATTTT; cdr3_aa: CASSEQGLGTDTQYF
j_call: TRBJ2-1; d_call: TRBD2; clone_size: many; v_call: TRBV5-1; cdr3_nt: TGCGCCAGCAGCCCCCGACTAGCGGGAGTCGCTAATGAGCAGTTCTTC; cdr3_aa: CASSPRLAGVANEQFF
j_call: TRBJ2-1; d_call: .; clone_size: many; v_call: TRBV20-1; cdr3_nt: TGCAGTGTCCCACCCTGCTTACAGAATGAGCAGTTCTTC; cdr3_aa: CSVPPCLQNEQFF
j_call: TRBJ2-7; d_call: .; clone_size: many; v_call: TRBV10-3; cdr3_nt: TGTGCCATCAGTGACTCGCTCTACGAGCAGTACTTC; cdr3_aa: CAISDSLYEQYF
j_call: TRBJ2-7; d_call: TRBD1; clone_size: many; v_call: TRBV3-1; cdr3_nt: TGTGCCAGCAGCCAAGGATCAGGGGGCGAATACGAGCAGTACTTC; cdr3_aa: CASSQGSGGEYEQYF
j_call: TRBJ2-1; d_call: TRBD2; clone_size: many; v_call: TRBV5-1; cdr3_nt: TGCGCCAGCAGCTGGACTAGCTTAGCGGTTAACAATGAGCAGTTCTTC; cdr3_aa: CASSWTSLAVNNEQFF
j_call: TRBJ2-5; d_call: TRBD2; clone_size: many; v_call: TRBV6-5; cdr3_nt: TGTGCCAGCAGGAAACTAGCGCGACCCCAAGAGACCCAGTACTTC; cdr3_aa: CASRKLARPQETQYF
j_call: TRBJ2-3; d_call: TRBD1; clone_size: many; v_call: TRBV5-1; cdr3_nt: TGCGCCAGCAGTCCCGGGACAGGGGGAGTAGATACGCAGTATTTT; cdr3_aa: CASSPGTGGVDTQYF
j_call: TRBJ2-2; d_call: TRBD2; clone_size: many; v_call: TRBV28; cdr3_nt: TGTGCCAGCAGTCCCGGACTAGCGGGGAACACCGGGGAGCTGTTTTTT; cdr3_aa: CASSPGLAGNTGELFF
j_call: TRBJ2-3; d_call: .; clone_size: many; v_call: TRBV18; cdr3_nt: TGTGCCAGCTCAACAAGCAGGGCAGATACGCAGTATTTT; cdr3_aa: CASSTSRADTQYF
j_call: TRBJ2-7; d_call: TRBD2; clone_size: many; v_call: TRBV12-3/TRBV12-4; cdr3_nt: TGTGCCAGCAGGGATAGCGGGAACTCCTACGAGCAGTACTTC; cdr3_aa: CASRDSGNSYEQYF
j_call: TRBJ2-7; d_call: TRBD2; clone_size: many; v_call: TRBV7-8; cdr3_nt: TGTGCCAGCAGCGCTGCTACCGGGACTAGCGGGACCGCCTACGAGCAGTACTTC; cdr3_aa: CASSAATGTSGTAYEQYF
j_call: TRBJ2-1; d_call: TRBD1; clone_size: many; v_call: TRBV25-1; cdr3_nt: TGTGCCAGCAGTGGGGACAGGGTCTCTGTCTTC; cdr3_aa: CASSGDRVSVF
j_call: TRBJ1-3; d_call: .; clone_size: many; v_call: TRBV11-2; cdr3_nt: TGTGCCAGCAGCCATGGTCCCTCTGGAAACACCATATATTTT; cdr3_aa: CASSHGPSGNTIYF
j_call: TRBJ2-3; d_call: .; clone_size: .; v_call: TRBV18; cdr3_nt: TGTGCCATCTCACCTTCAGGGTTAGGCACAGATACGCAGTATTTT; cdr3_aa: CAISPSGLGTDTQYF
j_call: TRBJ1-1; d_call: .; clone_size: many; v_call: TRBV4-1; cdr3_nt: TGCGCCAGCAGCCAAGAAGGGCAGGATGTCGAAGCTTTCTTT; cdr3_aa: CASSQEGQDVEAFF
j_call: TRBJ1-1; d_call: .; clone_size: .; v_call: TRBV18; cdr3_nt: TGTGCCAGCTCTGGTGTTGGGGGGTGGAACACTGAAGCTTTCTTT; cdr3_aa: CASSGVGGWNTEAFF